One and the same sample provided the 27 T cell receptor beta chains below, sequenced in a study of shared clonotypes between healthy human individuals. Produced via immunoSEQ multiplex PCR; TCRdb's table is partial and in-frame only. The sample shows 2 million to 2.5 million clones, over 85% of them seen only once. Material for sequencing was naive CD4+ T cells from PBMCs. The subset was: CD45RA+ positively selected. The receptors were gathered from a man younger than 30 in good health. Some clones in this sample may be carry-over from other donors' samples.

The CDR3 loop is CASSLGGKGTDTQYF. The DNA of the CDR3 is TGTGCCAGCAGCTTAGGGGGGAAGGGGACAGATACGCAGTATTTT. The V gene is TRBV7-2, the J gene TRBJ2-3; either TRBD1 or TRBD2 may fit D (5 bases each). V shed 1 base and J shed 3 bases, with 11 bases lying between them. The length of the CDR3 is 15 residues. CDR1 and CDR2 from the germline V gene are SGHTA and FQGNSA.

V gene TRBV5-1 combines with J gene TRBJ2-1; D perhaps matches TRBD1 (5 bases). The ends were cut back, 4 bases at V and 2 bases at J, with 13 bases in the middle. The CDR3 has 15 residues. The germline V gene has CDR1 SGHRS and CDR2 YFSETQ. The DNA for the CDR3 is TGCGCCAGCAGCCTCTTTGTGGGGCCCTACAATGAGCAGTTCTTC. It yields the protein CASSLFVGPYNEQFF.

The V and J genes are TRBV2 and TRBJ2-3, with a tentative D call TRBD2 (5 bases). This CDR3 has 15 amino acids. Germline-derived CDR1 and CDR2 are SNHLY and FYNNEI. V shed 3 bases and J shed 2 bases, with 12 bases lying between them. The CDR3 is CASSETRTFTDTQYF. The CDR3 DNA reads TGTGCCAGCAGTGAGACCAGGACTTTCACAGATACGCAGTATTTT.

V usage is TRBV5-4 and J usage is TRBJ2-3, with a tentative D call TRBD1 (5 bases). CDR3 length: 15 residues. Germline values: CDR1 SGHNT, CDR2 YYREEE (reference sequence). V lost 4 bases to trimming and J lost 5 bases, with 17 bases between them. The CDR3 loop reads CASSRWGRDGDTQYF. The CDR3 nucleotides are TGTGCCAGCAGCCGGTGGGGCAGGGATGGAGATACGCAGTATTTT.

This sequence joins TRBV5-4 and TRBJ1-2, with TRBD1 matching over 7 bases. Germline values: CDR1 SGHNT, CDR2 YYREEE (reference sequence). The V segment lost 7 bases and the J segment 4 bases; nucleotides outside the gene matches: 10. This CDR3 comprises 14 residues. This CDR3 reads CASGTGDFFYGYTF. CDR3 sequence (DNA): TGTGCCAGCGGCACAGGGGATTTTTTCTATGGCTACACCTTC.

Concerning this clone itself: A read error is possible here, since a much larger clone lies one base away. This CDR3 is also generated by other DNA sequences in the sample. This chain connects TRBV6-1 to TRBJ1-1; tentatively, D is TRBD1 (5 bases). Between the trimmed V and J ends, which lost 3 bases and 1 base, there was a span of 6 bases. CDR1 is MNHNS and CDR2 is SASEGT in the germline V gene. This CDR3 comprises 13 residues. DNA of the CDR3: TGTGCCAGCAGTGACCAGGGGAACACTGAAGCTTTCTTT. Amino acids: CASSDQGNTEAFF.

This clone was detected only once. The rearrangement links TRBV4-2 to TRBJ2-7; the D call may be TRBD1 or TRBD2 (5 bases each). Trimming took off 1 base at V and 3 bases at J, with 16 bases between the two ends. Germline loops: CDR1 LGHNA, CDR2 YNFKEQ. This CDR3 spans 16 amino acids. CDR3 coding DNA: TGTGCCAGCAGCCAAGTCTCGGGGCGGGCAGGCTACGAGCAGTACTTC. This codes for CASSQVSGRAGYEQYF.

The genes are TRBV29-1 and TRBJ1-5; D is uncertain. The CDR3 totals 13 residues. V was shortened by 7 bases and J by 0 bases, with 10 bases between the two germline ends. In germline, CDR1 is SQVTM, CDR2 ANQGSEA. The chain's CDR3 is CSGRTDSNQPQHF. The CDR3 coding sequence is TGCAGCGGGAGAACGGATAGCAATCAGCCCCAGCATTTT.

This clone was detected only once. The chain couples TRBV27 to TRBJ2-7; possible D gene TRBD2, 5 bases. The ends were cut back, 3 bases at V and 4 bases at J, with 7 bases in the middle. Germline assignment: CDR1 MNHEY and CDR2 SMNVEV (reference sequence). The length of the CDR3 is 12 residues. The chain's CDR3 is CASSFPGYEQYF. The CDR3 region has the DNA TGTGCCAGCAGTTTCCCGGGGTACGAGCAGTACTTC.

The genes are TRBV6-5 and TRBJ1-1; possible D gene TRBD1, 5 bases. The germline V gene has CDR1 MNHEY and CDR2 SVGAGI. V lost 2 bases, J lost 1 base, and 14 bases lay in between. The CDR3 has 16 residues. The CDR3 DNA reads TGTGCCAGCAGTTACAGGAGTACGACAGCGAACACTGAAGCTTTCTTT. Its protein product is CASSYRSTTANTEAFF.

In this sample, this clone turned up once. CDR3 residues: CASSPWTEAFF. The CDR3 nucleotides read TGTGCCAGCAGCCCGTGGACTGAAGCTTTCTTT. The rearrangement uses TRBV7-9 and TRBJ1-1; D unresolved. Trimming removed 5 bases from V and 5 bases from J, with 6 bases in between. The CDR3 covers 11 residues. CDR1 and CDR2 (germline): SEHNR, FQNEAQ (reference sequence).

The CDR3 region has the DNA TGTGCCAGCAGCCCCCAGACTTCTCCGGGCACAGATACGCAGTATTTT. It yields the protein CASSPQTSPGTDTQYF. This chain connects TRBV9 to TRBJ2-3; unclear D gene. Germline values: CDR1 SGDLS, CDR2 YYNGEE. The ends were cut back, 4 bases at V and 1 base at J, with 16 bases in the middle. The CDR3 runs 16 residues. Variable domain in full (rest from reference TRBV9 and TRBJ2-3): DSGVTQTPKHLITATGQRVTLRCSPRSGDLSVYWYQQSLDQGLQFLIQYYNGEERAKGNILERFSAQQFPDLHSELNLSSLELGDSALYFCASSPQTSPGTDTQYFGPGTRLTVL.

This chain joins TRBV6-1 and TRBJ2-2; no clear D. Trimming took off 6 bases at V and 5 bases at J, with 10 bases between the two ends. This CDR3 spans 13 amino acids. Germline CDR1 MNHNS, CDR2 SASEGT. CDR3 loop: CASRETGTGELFF. DNA of the CDR3: TGTGCCAGCAGGGAAACTGGAACCGGGGAGCTGTTTTTT.

The chain joins TRBV27 to TRBJ2-2, with a weak D call TRBD2 (5 bases). The CDR3 loop spans 12 amino acids. Germline-derived CDR1 and CDR2 are MNHEY and SMNVEV (reference sequence). V lost 11 bases to trimming and J lost 8 bases, with 15 bases between them. The chain's CDR3 is CAAGWVGGELFF. The CDR3 region has the DNA TGTGCCGCGGGCTGGGTTGGGGGGGAGCTGTTTTTT.

This chain uses TRBV7-8 with TRBJ1-1, with a possible D match to TRBD1 (5 bases). The germline gives CDR1 SGHVS, CDR2 FQNEAQ. V lost 4 bases to trimming and J lost 1 base, with 13 bases between them. There are 15 residues in the CDR3. In nucleotides, the CDR3 is TGTGCCAGCAGCTCCCCCTCAAGGGGGAACACTGAAGCTTTCTTT. It translates to CASSSPSRGNTEAFF.

The chain uses TRBV23-1 and TRBJ2-1; D ambiguous. TRBV23-1 is reported as an ORF; its role is uncertain. The CDR3 runs to 8 residues. The CDR3 loop reads CIHNEQFF. The CDR3 DNA sequence: TGCATTCACAATGAGCAGTTCTTC.

The chain recombines TRBV11-3 with TRBJ2-5; D is perhaps TRBD1 or TRBD2 (6 bases each). Trimming cost V 7 bases and J 5 bases, with 20 bases left between them. The CDR3 has 15 amino acids. Germline V CDR1 and CDR2: SGHNT, YENEEA. CDR3: CASNPKGGGPETQYF. The CDR3 region has the DNA TGTGCCAGCAACCCAAAGGGTGGGGGGCCGGAGACCCAGTACTTC.

This chain joins TRBV9 and TRBJ1-2; TRBD1 agrees at 7 bases. The germline V gene encodes CDR1 SGDLS and CDR2 YYNGEE. The CDR3 contains 15 residues. V lost 4 bases, J lost 0 bases, and 6 bases stayed unmatched. CDR3 residues: CASSLMGQPNYGYTF. The CDR3 DNA reads TGTGCCAGCAGCTTGATGGGACAGCCTAACTATGGCTACACCTTC.

V gene TRBV9 combines with J gene TRBJ1-4, with D uncertain. The V end lost 2 bases, the J end lost 0 bases, and 5 bases lay between the germline ends. The germline V gene encodes CDR1 SGDLS and CDR2 YYNGEE. This CDR3 is 14 amino acids long. CDR3 DNA sequence: TGTGCCAGCAGCGTTGCTGCAACTAATGAAAAACTGTTTTTT. Amino acids: CASSVAATNEKLFF.

The rearrangement joins TRBV7-2 to TRBJ1-2, with no clear D. CDR1 and CDR2 (germline): SGHTA, FQGNSA. The CDR3 totals 13 residues. V was clipped by 5 bases and J by 1 base, with 8 bases between them. The CDR3 nucleotides are TGTGCCAGCAGCATAAGGGATAACTATGGCTACACCTTC. Translated: CASSIRDNYGYTF. Full variable domain (outside the CDR3, taken from reference TRBV7-2 and TRBJ1-2): GAGVSQSPSNKVTEKGKDVELRCDPISGHTALYWYRQSLGQGLEFLIYFQGNSAPDKSGLPSDRFSAERTGGSVSTLTIQRTQQEDSAVYLCASSIRDNYGYTFGSGTRLTVV.

V usage is TRBV2 and J usage is TRBJ2-7; D possibly corresponds to TRBD2 (5 bases). V lost 6 bases, J lost 1 base, and 16 bases lay in between. The germline CDR1 and CDR2 sequences are SNHLY and FYNNEI. This CDR3 is 15 amino acids long. CDR3 coding DNA: TGTGCCAGCAGCGCCTTGGACTTAGCTTCCTACGAGCAGTACTTC. Encoded protein: CASSALDLASYEQYF. The full variable domain, in which reference TRBV2 and TRBJ2-7 provide the parts outside the CDR3, is EPEVTQTPSHQVTQMGQEVILRCVPISNHLYFYWYRQILGQKVEFLVSFYNNEISEKSEIFDDQFSVERPDGSNFTLKIRSTKLEDSAMYFCASSALDLASYEQYFGPGTRLTVT.

The CDR3 sequence: CASSLSGTRAGNTIYF. Written as DNA, the CDR3 is TGTGCCAGCAGTTTATCGGGGACGCGGGCTGGAAACACCATATATTTT. The chain is built from TRBV27 and TRBJ1-3; D might be TRBD1 (5 bases). The germline CDR1 and CDR2 sequences are MNHEY and SMNVEV (reference sequence). Deletions cut 0 bases from V and 2 bases from J, with 11 bases between. This CDR3 is 16 amino acids long.

In regard to this clone: Other nucleotide sequences in the sample specify the same CDR3. This chain joins TRBV18 and TRBJ2-2; 7 positions match TRBD1. This CDR3 is 14 amino acids long. The V and J ends lost 3 bases and 6 bases, in that order; junction bases with no gene match: 4. From germline, CDR1 is KGHSH and CDR2 LQKENI. In DNA, the CDR3 is TGTGCCAGCTCACCCACGCAGGGGGCCGGGGAGCTGTTTTTT. Translated: CASSPTQGAGELFF.

The chain is built from TRBV7-3 and TRBJ2-7; TRBD1 agrees at 9 bases. The junction had 4 bases not matched to a gene; V was cut back by 4 bases and J by 0 bases. This CDR3 region has 15 residues. Germline CDR1 is SGHTA and CDR2 is FQGTGA. The CDR3 loop reads CASSSRTGASYEQYF. The CDR3 bases are TGTGCCAGCAGCTCACGGACAGGGGCCTCCTACGAGCAGTACTTC.

The rearrangement joins TRBV28 to TRBJ1-5, with D possibly being TRBD1 (5 bases). V shed 5 bases and J shed 0 bases, with 14 bases lying between them. Germline assignment: CDR1 MDHEN and CDR2 SYDVKM. This CDR3 is 16 amino acids long. In nucleotides, the CDR3 is TGTGCCAGCAGTGCCTGGGACGGCTATAGCAATCAGCCCCAGCATTTT. Its protein product is CASSAWDGYSNQPQHF.

The V and J genes are TRBV19 and TRBJ2-2; D might be TRBD1 or TRBD2, each matching 5 bases. V lost 7 bases, J lost 4 bases, and 19 bases lay in between. CDR3 length: 16 residues. CDR1 LNHDA and CDR2 SQIVND come from the germline V gene (reference sequence). The chain's CDR3 is CASKPGLGVTTGELFF. CDR3 DNA sequence: TGTGCCAGTAAACCCGGTTTGGGGGTGACCACCGGGGAGCTGTTTTTT.

This clone showed up just once. The CDR3 region has the DNA TGTGCCAGCAGCCCTATTATCAGGGCCGGAAACACCATATATTTT. Residues: CASSPIIRAGNTIYF. The chain uses TRBV7-6 and TRBJ1-3, with D perhaps TRBD1 (5 bases). The V end lost 5 bases, the J end lost 4 bases, and 15 bases lay between the germline ends. This CDR3 is 15 amino acids long. Germline CDR1 SGHVS, CDR2 FNYEAQ.